The next 2 T cell receptor beta chains were all read from a single sample in a study of blood T cell repertoires in COVID-19. This table comes from immunoSEQ multiplex PCR, and its TCRdb copy is limited to in-frame clones, with some not included. The sample carries roughly 230,000 clones, 70% to 85% recorded once. Sequenced material: PBMCs or T cells enriched from blood (not recorded which). Every receptor here comes from a woman in her sixties who had recovered from COVID-19.

In its sample, this clone was seen once. The rearrangement links TRBV7-9 to TRBJ2-7; 10 nucleotides align to TRBD2. This CDR3 spans 16 amino acids. Germline V gene lookup returns CDR1 SEHNR and CDR2 FQNEAQ (reference sequence). The trim removed 1 base at V and 6 bases at J, leaving 9 bases unmatched. CDR3 in amino acids: CASSLGLGAGGPEQYF. Here the CDR3 DNA reads TGTGCCAGCAGCTTAGGGCTCGGAGCGGGGGGGCCCGAGCAGTACTTC.

The chain uses TRBV6-1 and TRBJ2-4; TRBD2 agrees at 7 bases. Germline CDR1 and CDR2: MNHNS and SASEGT. The V and J ends lost 2 bases and 2 bases, in that order; junction bases with no gene match: 6. The length of the CDR3 is 16 residues. As DNA, the CDR3 is TGTGCCAGCAGTGAACCGGGGGGAGTAACCAAAAACATTCAGTACTTC. This codes for CASSEPGGVTKNIQYF.